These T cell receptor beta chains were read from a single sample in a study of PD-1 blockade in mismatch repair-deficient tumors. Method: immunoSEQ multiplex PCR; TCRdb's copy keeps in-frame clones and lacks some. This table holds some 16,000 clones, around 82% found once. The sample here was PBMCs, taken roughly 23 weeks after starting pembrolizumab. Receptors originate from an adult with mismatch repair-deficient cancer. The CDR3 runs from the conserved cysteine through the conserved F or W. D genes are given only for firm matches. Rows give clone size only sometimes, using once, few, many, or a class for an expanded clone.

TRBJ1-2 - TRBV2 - TGTGCCAGCTATCCGGGATCTCTATACTATGGCTACACCTTC CASYPGSLYYGYTF
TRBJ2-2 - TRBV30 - TGTGCCTGGAGGGGGTGGAGGGAGGACACCGGGGAGCTGTTTTTT CAWRGWREDTGELFF
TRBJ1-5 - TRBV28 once TGTGCCAGCAATAACCGGGGTTGGGATCAGCCCCAGCATTTT CASNNRGWDQPQHF
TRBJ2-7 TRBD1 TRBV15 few TGTGCCACCAGCAGAGATTCCCACAGGGGGCAGTACTTC CATSRDSHRGQYF
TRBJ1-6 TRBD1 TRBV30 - TGTGCCTGGAGTGTCCCCCGAGACAGGGGAGGACTAGATAATTCACCCCTCCACTTT CAWSVPRDRGGLDNSPLHF
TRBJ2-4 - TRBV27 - TGTGCCAGCAGATTGGACAGAGTAGCCAAAAACATTCAGTACTTC CASRLDRVAKNIQYF
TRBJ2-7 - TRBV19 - TGTGCCAGTAGTTCGCGGGACTTTCAACTATCCTACGAGCAGTACTTC CASSSRDFQLSYEQYF
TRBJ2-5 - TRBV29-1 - TGCATCGTTGGACACGGGGAAGTGACCCAGTACTTC CIVGHGEVTQYF
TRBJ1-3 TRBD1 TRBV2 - TGTGCCAGCAGCGGGACAGGGAATGGAAACACCATATATTTT CASSGTGNGNTIYF
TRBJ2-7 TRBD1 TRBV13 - TGTGCCAGCAGACCACAGGGGGCCGAGCAGTACTTC CASRPQGAEQYF
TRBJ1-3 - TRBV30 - TGTGCCTGGGGACGACAGATTTTCTCTGGAAACACCATATATTTT CAWGRQIFSGNTIYF
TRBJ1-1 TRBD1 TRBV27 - TGTGCCAGCTGGTTAGACAGGGACCTCGAAGCTTTCTTT CASWLDRDLEAFF
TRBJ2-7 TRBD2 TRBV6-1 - TGTGCCAGCAGTGAATGGGGACTAGCGGGTTCCCCCTACGAGCAGTACTTC CASSEWGLAGSPYEQYF
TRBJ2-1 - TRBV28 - TGTGCCAGCAGTGTAACTTCAGGGTACAATGAGCAGTTCTTC CASSVTSGYNEQFF
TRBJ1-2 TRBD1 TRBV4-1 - TGCGCCAGCAGCCAAACCGGGACAGGGGCGTTCTATGGCTACACCTTC CASSQTGTGAFYGYTF
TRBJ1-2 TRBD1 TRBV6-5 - TGTGCCAGCAGACGAGGGACAGGGATTGGCTATGGCTACACCTTC CASRRGTGIGYGYTF
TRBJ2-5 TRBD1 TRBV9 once TGTGCCAGCAGCCCGTCAGGACAGGGAGGATGGGAGACCCAGTACTTC CASSPSGQGGWETQYF
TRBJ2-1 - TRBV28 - TGTGCCAGCAGTTTGGGTAGCGGAGGCTCCTACAATGAGCAGTTCTTC CASSLGSGGSYNEQFF
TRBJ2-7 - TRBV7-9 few TGTGCCAGCAGCTTAGCAGGCGACAGATTCTACGAGCAGTACTTC CASSLAGDRFYEQYF
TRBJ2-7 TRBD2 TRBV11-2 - TGTGCCAGCAGCTTAGATAGGCGGACTAGCGGGAGGGCCTACGAGCAGTACTTC CASSLDRRTSGRAYEQYF
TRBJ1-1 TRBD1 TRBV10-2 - TGCGCCAGCAGTGTCCCCTACCAGGGGGCGCGGACTGAAGCTTTCTTT CASSVPYQGARTEAFF
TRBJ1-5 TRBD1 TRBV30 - TGTGCCTGGAGTCCCCGGGACAGGGAGGAGAATCAGCCCCAGCATTTT CAWSPRDREENQPQHF
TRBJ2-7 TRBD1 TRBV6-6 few TGTGCCAGCAGTGCCCGGGACAGGGCAGGCGAGCAGTACTTC CASSARDRAGEQYF
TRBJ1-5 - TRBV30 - TGTGCCTGGAGTGGGACGGTCGGGGTTCCCCAGCATTTT CAWSGTVGVPQHF
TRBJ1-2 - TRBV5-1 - TGCGCCAGCAGCTCCCTATCTCAGGGTGGCTACACCTTC CASSSLSQGGYTF
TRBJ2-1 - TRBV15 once TGTGCCACCAGCAGAGAGATCGGGACTTCCGTTAATGAGCAGTTCTTC CATSREIGTSVNEQFF
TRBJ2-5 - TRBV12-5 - TGTGCTAGTGCACGGGACATACAAGAGACCCAGTACTTC CASARDIQETQYF
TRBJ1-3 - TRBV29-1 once TGCAGCTGTGCTGGAGGGGCTGGAAACACCATATATTTT CSCAGGAGNTIYF
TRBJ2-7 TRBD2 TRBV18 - TGTGCCAGCTCACCTACCGGGACTAGCGGGAGTTTAGAGCAGTACTTC CASSPTGTSGSLEQYF
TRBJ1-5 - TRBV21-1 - TGTGCCAGCAGGAAGGGCGCGGAGGTAAATCAGCCCCAGCATTTT CASRKGAEVNQPQHF
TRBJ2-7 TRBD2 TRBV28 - TGTGCCAGCAGTTTCCTTAGCGGGCCAACCTACGAGCAGTACTTC CASSFLSGPTYEQYF
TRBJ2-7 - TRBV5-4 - TGTGCCAGCAGCTTGGCGGAGACAGGCGTAAAGGGCGAGCAGTACTTC CASSLAETGVKGEQYF
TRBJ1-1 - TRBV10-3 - TGTGCCATCAGTGAGCCCCCCGACTGGGAGATGAACACTGAAGCTTTCTTT CAISEPPDWEMNTEAFF
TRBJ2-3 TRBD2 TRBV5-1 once TGCGCCAGCAGCTCTAGCGGGACTAGCACAGATACGCAGTATTTT CASSSSGTSTDTQYF
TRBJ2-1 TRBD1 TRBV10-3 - TGTGCCATCAGCGCATTAGGGGGCATTGAGCAGTTCTTC CAISALGGIEQFF
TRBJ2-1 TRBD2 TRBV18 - TGTGCCAGCTCACCGGTGACTAGCGGGAACCATGAGCAGTTCTTC CASSPVTSGNHEQFF